This T cell receptor (beta chain) originates from a study of T-cell memory formation after mild COVID-19. Study-level information: Among the donors, TCR clusters were largely specific to each donor. Study results and limitations: The CD4+ clones that contracted clustered mainly within CM and EM, and the CD8+ clones concentrated in EMRA. Day 15 to 85 contracting clones showed balanced CD4/CD8; later expanders leaned CD4+.

The CDR3 length is 16 residues. Germline loops: CDR1 SEHNR, CDR2 FQNEAQ (reference sequence). The V end lost 1 base, the J end lost 0 bases, and 11 bases lay between the germline ends. TCRdb called the 5' RACE reads again in MiXCR, with one record for every CDR3 protein. The sample contains 350,000 to 450,000 distinct CDR3 sequences, more than 20% of which appear only once. About this clonotype itself: Its target is not known.

Sequencing input: PBMCs or a T cell subset sorted from them (not recorded which). V usage is TRBV7-9 and J usage is TRBJ2-3, with D perhaps matching TRBD1 or TRBD2 (5 bases each). This TCR was sampled from an adult woman who had mild COVID-19 (a few samples of this study predate the infection). Cell type and time point are not known. DNA for the CDR3: TGTGCCAGCAGCTTAGACTGGGGACCTAGCACAGATACGCAGTATTTT. Its protein product is CASSLDWGPSTDTQYF.